This is a list of T cell receptor beta chains from one sample in a study of cytotoxic CD8 clonotypes in ibrutinib-treated CLL. TCRdb's table, derived via immunoSEQ multiplex PCR, lists solely in-frame clones and lacks some. The sample contains around 250,000 clones, around three quarters of which appear only once. Sequences were derived from PBMCs, sampled after 24 months of ibrutinib treatment. These receptors were obtained from a human donor with chronic lymphocytic leukemia. The CDR3 runs from the conserved cysteine through the conserved F or W. The D gene is left open where the match is weak. The listing skips clone size in some rows; elsewhere it reads once, few, many or a size class.

d_gene	abundance	v_gene	j_gene	CDR3aa	CDR3nt
NA	NA	TRBV30	TRBJ2-1	CAWSEDLAMNYNEQFF	TGTGCCTGGAGTGAGGACCTAGCGATGAATTACAATGAGCAGTTCTTC
TRBD2	NA	TRBV5-6	TRBJ2-7	CASSLRSSGRPEQYF	TGTGCCAGCAGCTTAAGGTCCAGCGGGAGACCCGAGCAGTACTTC
NA	NA	TRBV4-2	TRBJ2-1	CASSQDPLDFRDNEQFF	TGTGCCAGCAGCCAAGATCCCTTGGACTTCAGAGACAATGAGCAGTTCTTC
NA	NA	TRBV28	TRBJ1-5	CASRWTVNQPQHF	TGTGCCAGCAGGTGGACAGTGAATCAGCCCCAGCATTTT
NA	few	TRBV9	TRBJ1-4	CASSARTEGEKLFF	TGTGCCAGCAGCGCCCGGACGGAAGGTGAAAAACTGTTTTTT
TRBD1	few	TRBV27	TRBJ2-7	CASRPETGGVYEQYF	TGTGCCAGCCGCCCAGAGACAGGGGGCGTCTACGAGCAGTACTTC
TRBD2	NA	TRBV30	TRBJ2-5	CAWGLAGVETQYF	TGTGCCTGGGGACTAGCGGGAGTAGAGACCCAGTACTTC
TRBD1	NA	TRBV9	TRBJ2-7	CASSATGFSYEQYF	TGTGCCAGCAGCGCGACAGGGTTCTCCTACGAGCAGTACTTC
NA	NA	TRBV9	TRBJ2-6	CASSVEATGANVLTF	TGTGCCAGCAGCGTAGAGGCTACTGGGGCCAACGTCCTGACTTTC
NA	few	TRBV4-2	TRBJ1-5	CASSQDRGTPHQPQHF	TGTGCCAGCAGCCAGGATAGAGGGACCCCCCATCAGCCCCAGCATTTT
NA	NA	TRBV9	TRBJ2-7	CASSVTGDWASYEQYF	TGTGCCAGCAGCGTCACAGGGGACTGGGCTTCTTACGAGCAGTACTTC
NA	NA	TRBV2	TRBJ2-3	CASSDGIPPGDTQYF	TGTGCCAGCAGTGACGGGATCCCCCCCGGCGATACGCAGTATTTT
NA	NA	TRBV7-9	TRBJ2-1	CASSLGGAKFF	TGTGCCAGCAGCTTAGGTGGCGCGAAGTTCTTC
NA	NA	TRBV5-1	TRBJ2-7	CASSVSRDSYEQYF	TGCGCCAGCAGCGTATCCAGGGATTCCTACGAGCAGTACTTC
TRBD1	NA	TRBV27	TRBJ2-4	CASSTYRGLAKNIQYF	TGTGCCAGCAGTACCTACAGGGGGCTAGCCAAAAACATTCAGTACTTC
TRBD2	NA	TRBV10-3	TRBJ2-1	CAISEQAGGPYEQFF	TGTGCCATCAGTGAGCAAGCGGGAGGGCCCTATGAGCAGTTCTTC
NA	NA	TRBV15	TRBJ2-2	CATSRVGSGELFF	TGTGCCACCAGCAGAGTGGGGAGCGGGGAGCTGTTTTTT
TRBD2	NA	TRBV4-1	TRBJ2-1	CASSQEGSGSDEQFF	TGCGCCAGCAGCCAGGAGGGAAGCGGGAGTGATGAGCAGTTCTTC
NA	NA	TRBV5-4	TRBJ2-7	CASSLVRDSETYEQYF	TGTGCCAGCAGCTTGGTCCGGGACTCCGAAACCTACGAGCAGTACTTC
NA	NA	TRBV9	TRBJ2-1	CASSLLGETYNEQFF	TGTGCCAGCAGTCTCCTGGGGGAAACCTACAATGAGCAGTTCTTC
NA	NA	TRBV30	TRBJ1-2	CAWSIPAEFFNYGYTF	TGTGCCTGGAGTATCCCCGCCGAGTTTTTCAACTATGGCTACACCTTC
NA	NA	TRBV5-1	TRBJ2-7	CASSTGYEQYF	TGCGCCAGCAGTACGGGCTACGAGCAGTACTTC
NA	NA	TRBV18	TRBJ2-4	CASSPPSKNIQYF	TGTGCCAGCTCACCACCCTCCAAAAACATTCAGTACTTC